The 9 T cell receptor beta chains reported below all come from one sample, sequenced in a study of blood T cell repertoires in COVID-19. Measured with immunoSEQ multiplex PCR; TCRdb has only the in-frame clones, and not every one. The sample consists of 100,000 to 150,000 clones, around 86% of them appearing once. Sequences were obtained from peripheral blood. Receptor source: a human donor in a cohort sampled during active COVID-19.

This chain joins TRBV6-4 and TRBJ1-1; D gene uncertain. This CDR3 has 14 amino acids. With 4 bases removed from V and 1 base from J, the gap between germline ends came to 10 bases. Looked up from germline, CDR1 is MRHNA and CDR2 is SNTAGT. In DNA form, the CDR3 reads TGTGCCAGCAGTGCGAGGGCGGGGAACACTGAAGCTTTCTTT. This encodes CASSARAGNTEAFF.

This clone was found once. V gene TRBV4-3 combines with J gene TRBJ1-4; 9 bases align to TRBD1. Germline V gives CDR1 LGHNA, CDR2 YSLEER. The V gene end was trimmed by 0 bases and the J gene end by 4 bases; junction bases not matched to a gene: 3. This CDR3 contains 16 residues. The CDR3 DNA reads as TGCGCCAGCAGCCAAGACCGACAGGGGGATAATGAAAAACTGTTTTTT. Its translation is CASSQDRQGDNEKLFF.

J is TRBJ2-2 and V is TRBV7-3; a weak D match, TRBD2 (5 bases). The germline V and J ends were trimmed by 5 bases and 5 bases, with 9 bases remaining between them. Germline V gene data show CDR1 as SGHTA and CDR2 as FQGTGA. This CDR3 spans 13 amino acids. For the CDR3, the DNA is TGTGCCAGCAGCCCTGGAGGTACCGGGGAGCTGTTTTTT. Its protein product is CASSPGGTGELFF. The full variable domain, rest sourced from reference TRBV7-3 and TRBJ2-2, is GAGVSQTPSNKVTEKGKYVELRCDPISGHTALYWYRQSLGQGPEFLIYFQGTGAADDSGLPNDRFFAVRPEGSVSTLKIQRTERGDSAVYLCASSPGGTGELFFGEGSRLTVL.

CDR3 in amino acids: CASSLGVRRRETQYF. The CDR3 coding sequence is TGCGCCAGCAGCCTCGGGGTTCGAAGGCGAGAGACCCAGTACTTC. The chain is built from TRBV4-3 and TRBJ2-5; a possible D gene is TRBD2 (5 bases). The CDR3 sequence is 15 residues long. Germline V lookup: CDR1 LGHNA, CDR2 YSLEER. V lost 4 bases and J 4 bases, leaving 16 bases between the germline ends.

The rearrangement joins TRBV29-1 to TRBJ2-2, with a weak D call TRBD2 (5 bases). CDR1 is SQVTM and CDR2 is ANQGSEA in the germline V gene. Deletions cut 7 bases from V and 2 bases from J, with 23 bases between. The CDR3 is 17 residues long. CDR3 coding DNA: TGCAGCGCCGTAGCTCCGGGATTGGACTTAAACACCGGGGAGCTGTTTTTT. Translation: CSAVAPGLDLNTGELFF.

This sequence joins TRBV19 and TRBJ2-2, with TRBD1 matching 10 bases. V lost 7 bases and J lost 6; bases outside the gene matches: 8. This CDR3 is 15 amino acids long. CDR1 is LNHDA, CDR2 SQIVND, per germline (reference sequence). CDR3 sequence (DNA): TGTGCCAGTACCATGCCGGGACAGGGGTCCGGGGAGCTGTTTTTT. Its translation: CASTMPGQGSGELFF.

The chain carries TRBV4-3 and TRBJ2-7; the match to TRBD1 covers 9 bases. CDR1 and CDR2 from the germline V gene are LGHNA and YSLEER. The CDR3 loop spans 15 amino acids. Unmatched junction bases numbered 7, after V lost 0 bases and J lost 7 bases. The CDR3: CASSQEIGQGKEQYF. CDR3 sequence (DNA): TGCGCCAGCAGCCAAGAGATAGGACAGGGGAAGGAGCAGTACTTC.

The chain is built from TRBV20-1 and TRBJ2-1, with TRBD2 matching 14 bases. This CDR3 comprises 17 residues. V dropped 3 bases and J dropped 1; count of bases not matched to a gene: 5. The germline V gene has CDR1 DFQATT and CDR2 SNEGSKA (reference sequence). CDR3 protein: CSASLGLAGASYNEQFF. DNA of the CDR3: TGCAGTGCTAGTTTGGGACTAGCGGGAGCATCCTACAATGAGCAGTTCTTC.

The genes are TRBV19 and TRBJ2-1; TRBD2 agrees at 11 bases. Losses at the gene ends were 5 bases for V and 6 bases for J; bases not matched to a gene: 9. CDR1 and CDR2 from the germline V gene are LNHDA and SQIVND (reference sequence). The CDR3 consists of 16 residues. The CDR3 coding sequence is TGTGCCAGTAGTTTCGCTAGCGGGAGGTCAGGCAATGAGCAGTTCTTC. Translating gives CASSFASGRSGNEQFF.